These 18 T cell receptor beta chains were sequenced from one sample in a study of blood T cells in healthy people across ages (dated by TCRdb to between 2014 and 2017). The library came from 5' RACE. The sample was run on an Illumina HiSeq 2500. A second roughly 6 to 11 cycle PCR used a sample-barcoded 5' primer and a J-beta primer mix. Starting from the raw public reads, TCRdb applied fastp trimming at Q25, assembled clones with MiXCR and retained in-frame beta chains. Rows are unified per CDR3 protein, each entry keeping the most common DNA and genes. This sample holds some 780,000 distinct CDR3 sequences; about 56% were observed only once. In total, the top ten clones hold roughly 24% of the sample. The sequenced sample was blood. These receptors were obtained from a middle-aged man in good health.

The chain recombines TRBV15 with TRBJ2-4; D not resolved. CDR1 and CDR2 from the germline V gene are LNHNV and YYDKDF (reference sequence). V lost 7 bases, J lost 0 bases, and 10 bases lay in between. The CDR3 has 14 residues. CDR3 residues: CATNQQLAKNIQYF. Written as DNA, the CDR3 is TGTGCCACCAACCAACAGTTAGCCAAAAACATTCAGTACTTC.

A few counts support this clonotype. This chain connects TRBV5-1 to TRBJ2-5; D perhaps matches TRBD1 (5 bases). V was clipped by 0 bases and J by 1 base, with 10 bases between them. The CDR3 is 15 residues long. Germline CDR1 reads SGHRS; CDR2 reads YFSETQ. In nucleotides, the CDR3 is TGCGCCAGCAGCTTGGAGGGGTATGGCCAAGAGACCCAGTACTTC. Translation: CASSLEGYGQETQYF.

This chain joins TRBV9 and TRBJ2-1; D is unclear. The CDR3 runs to 9 residues. CDR1 SGDLS and CDR2 YYNGEE come from the germline V gene. V dropped 7 bases and J dropped 15 bases, with 11 bases sitting between them. The CDR3 DNA reads as TGTGCCAGCGGCTTTAGGCCGTTCTTC. Its protein product is CASGFRPFF.

This clonotype was seen only a few times. This rearrangement joins TRBV20-1 to TRBJ2-7, with D unresolved. The germline gives CDR1 DFQATT, CDR2 SNEGSKA (reference sequence). The CDR3 loop spans 13 amino acids. V was shortened by 3 bases and J by 0 bases, with 9 bases between the two germline ends. The CDR3 loop reads CSARTRLSYEQYF. CDR3 nucleotides: TGCAGTGCTAGGACCAGGCTCTCCTACGAGCAGTACTTC.

The chain carries TRBV12-3 or TRBV12-4 and TRBJ2-1; D is unresolved. Trimming took 2 bases from V and 0 from J, leaving 14 bases between them. This CDR3 region has 17 residues. The DNA of the CDR3 is TGTGCCAGCAGTTTATCCTTAGTGGGTAGCTCCTACAATGAGCAGTTCTTC. Protein: CASSLSLVGSSYNEQFF.

This clonotype was observed a single time. The chain employs TRBV15 and TRBJ2-3; 7 bases map to TRBD1. Germline V gene sequence: CDR1 LNHNV, CDR2 YYDKDF (reference sequence). CDR3 length: 16 residues. V lost 3 bases and J lost 2; bases outside the gene matches: 8. CDR3 in amino acids: CATSSFRDRNTDTQYF. CDR3 sequence (DNA): TGTGCCACCAGCAGTTTTCGGGACAGAAACACAGATACGCAGTATTTT.

This clonotype was detected only a few times. This rearrangement joins TRBV29-1 to TRBJ1-4; D remains unclear. The germline V gene encodes CDR1 SQVTM and CDR2 ANQGSEA. The CDR3 consists of 13 residues. V lost 1 base and J lost 8, with 11 bases in between. The CDR3 sequence: CSVEGGGTEKLFF. The CDR3, as DNA: TGCAGCGTTGAAGGGGGAGGAACCGAAAAACTGTTTTTT. Full variable domain (rest looked up from reference TRBV29-1 and TRBJ1-4): SAVISQKPSRDICQRGTSLTIQCQVDSQVTMMFWYRQQPGQSLTLIATANQGSEATYESGFVIDKFPISRPNLTFSTLTVSNMSPEDSSIYLCSVEGGGTEKLFFGSGTQLSVL.

A few counts support this clonotype. This chain connects TRBV7-2 to TRBJ2-5; possible D gene TRBD1, 6 bases. V gave up 4 bases and J gave up 5 bases, with 14 bases separating them. CDR1 is SGHTA, CDR2 FQGNSA, per germline. CDR3 length: 14 residues. Here the CDR3 reads CASSSIRGGETQYF. Written as DNA, the CDR3 is TGTGCCAGCAGCTCCATCAGGGGCGGTGAGACCCAGTACTTC.

This clonotype occurred once. V usage is TRBV6-1 and J usage is TRBJ1-3; perhaps TRBD1 as D (6 bases). This CDR3 spans 15 amino acids. Germline V CDR1 and CDR2: MNHNS, SASEGT. The V end was cut by 7 bases, the J end by 1 base, with 14 bases between. CDR3 nucleotides: TGTGCCAGCACCGGACAGCCCTTATCTGGAAACACCATATATTTT. Translating gives CASTGQPLSGNTIYF.

Turning to this clonotype: Possible read error: a much larger clone is one base away. The chain joins TRBV25-1 to TRBJ2-7; D gene ambiguous. Germline lookup yields CDR1 MGHDK and CDR2 SYGVNS. The CDR3 runs to 12 residues. The ends were cut back, 6 bases at V and 1 base at J, with 7 bases in the middle. In DNA form, the CDR3 reads TGTGCCAGCAGCTGCCCGTCCTACGAGCAGTACTTC. Protein product: CASSCPSYEQYF.

This clonotype was seen only once. The rearrangement uses TRBV7-2 and TRBJ1-2, with D possibly being TRBD1 (6 bases). The ends were cut back, 5 bases at V and 6 bases at J, with 22 bases in the middle. Germline lookup yields CDR1 SGHTA and CDR2 FQGNSA. The CDR3 runs to 16 residues. CDR3 region: CASSQGLGGLADGYTF. Here the CDR3 DNA reads TGTGCCAGCAGCCAAGGGCTAGGGGGGCTTGCGGATGGCTACACCTTC.

In its sample, this clonotype was seen once. This chain uses TRBV20-1 with TRBJ2-4; 7 bases fit TRBD2. The CDR3 contains 14 residues. Germline CDR1 DFQATT, CDR2 SNEGSKA (reference sequence). Germline trimming cut 5 bases from V and 5 bases from J; bases unmatched to any gene: 9. For the CDR3, the DNA is TGCAGTGCTGGAGCGGGCGCGGGGGAAAACATTCAGTACTTC. This encodes CSAGAGAGENIQYF.

V usage is TRBV20-1 and J usage is TRBJ2-5, with 7 bases lining up with TRBD1. Germline V gene lookup returns CDR1 DFQATT and CDR2 SNEGSKA (reference sequence). There are 15 residues in the CDR3. After removal of 6 bases from V and 4 bases from J, the junction contained 14 bases not matched to a gene. The CDR3 protein is CSAVETNRGTETQYF. CDR3 DNA: TGCAGTGCCGTTGAGACAAACAGGGGTACAGAGACCCAGTACTTC.

This clonotype was seen at least ten times. This sequence joins TRBV29-1 and TRBJ2-1; 7 nucleotides match TRBD2. Germline V gene data show CDR1 as SQVTM and CDR2 as ANQGSEA. V was pared by 1 base and J by 1 base, with 4 bases of the junction left unmatched. This CDR3 contains 15 residues. The CDR3 region has the DNA TGCAGCGTTGAAGGCGGGAGAGGGTCCTACAATGAGCAGTTCTTC. This encodes CSVEGGRGSYNEQFF.

There are many counts of this clonotype. The V call is TRBV5-5, the J call TRBJ2-7, with 7 bases lining up with TRBD1. CDR1 SGHKS and CDR2 YYEKEE come from the germline V gene (reference sequence). This CDR3 comprises 15 residues. The ends lost 0 bases at V and 5 bases at J; junction bases unmatched: 8. CDR3 sequence (DNA): TGTGCCAGCAGCTTGGTGAGGGGGCTAAAGAACGAGCAGTACTTC. Amino acid sequence: CASSLVRGLKNEQYF.

The chain couples TRBV29-1 to TRBJ2-1; no firm D call. The V gene's germline CDR1 is SQVTM and CDR2 ANQGSEA. The ends were cut back, 1 base at V and 7 bases at J, with 14 bases in the middle. The CDR3 contains 14 residues. For the CDR3, the DNA is TGCAGCGTTGAAGGTCATGCCCAACCAAATGAGCAGTTCTTC. This codes for CSVEGHAQPNEQFF.

J is TRBJ2-6 and V is TRBV5-1; D may be TRBD1 or TRBD2 (5 bases each). The CDR3 spans 18 residues. The germline V gene encodes CDR1 SGHRS and CDR2 YFSETQ. The V gene lost 5 bases and the J gene lost 2 bases, with 20 bases spanning the gap. CDR3 loop: CASRNFLGANAGANVLTF. CDR3 in DNA: TGCGCCAGCAGGAACTTCCTCGGGGCCAATGCTGGGGCCAACGTCCTGACTTTC.

This clonotype qualifies as medium-sized. The chain recombines TRBV7-3 with TRBJ2-6, with 10 bases aligning to TRBD1. The CDR3 length is 19 residues. Germline loops: CDR1 SGHTA, CDR2 FQGTGA. V dropped 3 bases and J dropped 0; count of bases not matched to a gene: 8. CDR3 residues: CASSFSGTGVPSGANVLTF. CDR3 coding DNA: TGTGCCAGCAGCTTTTCCGGGACAGGGGTCCCCTCTGGGGCCAACGTCCTGACTTTC. Full variable domain (outside the CDR3, taken from reference TRBV7-3 and TRBJ2-6): GAGVSQTPSNKVTEKGKYVELRCDPISGHTALYWYRQSLGQGPEFLIYFQGTGAADDSGLPNDRFFAVRPEGSVSTLKIQRTERGDSAVYLCASSFSGTGVPSGANVLTFGAGSRLTVL.